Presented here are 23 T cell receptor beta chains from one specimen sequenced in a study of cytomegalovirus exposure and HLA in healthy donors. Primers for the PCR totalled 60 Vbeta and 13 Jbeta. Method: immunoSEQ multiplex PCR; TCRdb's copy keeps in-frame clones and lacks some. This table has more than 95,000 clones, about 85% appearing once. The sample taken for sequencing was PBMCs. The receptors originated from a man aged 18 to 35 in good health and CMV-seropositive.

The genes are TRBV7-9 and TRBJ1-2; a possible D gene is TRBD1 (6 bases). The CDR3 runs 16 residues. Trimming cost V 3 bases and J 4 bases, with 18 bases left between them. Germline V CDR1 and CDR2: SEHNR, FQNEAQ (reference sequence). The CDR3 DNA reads TGTGCCAGCAGCTTTTACCGGACAGCCGACCCCTATGGCTACACCTTC. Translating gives CASSFYRTADPYGYTF.

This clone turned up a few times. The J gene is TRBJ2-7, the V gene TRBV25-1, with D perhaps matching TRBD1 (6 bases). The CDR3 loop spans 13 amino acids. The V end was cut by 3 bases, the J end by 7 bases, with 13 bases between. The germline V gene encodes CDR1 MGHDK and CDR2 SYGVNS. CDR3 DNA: TGTGCCAGCAGTGATAGACAGGTGAGAGAGCAGTACTTC. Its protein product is CASSDRQVREQYF.

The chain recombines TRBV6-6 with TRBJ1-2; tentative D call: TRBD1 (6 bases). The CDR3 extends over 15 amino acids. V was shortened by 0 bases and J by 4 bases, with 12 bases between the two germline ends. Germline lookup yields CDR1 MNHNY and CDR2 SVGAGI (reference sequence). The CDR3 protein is CASSYSIGQPYGYTF. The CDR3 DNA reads TGTGCCAGCAGTTACTCGATCGGACAGCCCTATGGCTACACCTTC.

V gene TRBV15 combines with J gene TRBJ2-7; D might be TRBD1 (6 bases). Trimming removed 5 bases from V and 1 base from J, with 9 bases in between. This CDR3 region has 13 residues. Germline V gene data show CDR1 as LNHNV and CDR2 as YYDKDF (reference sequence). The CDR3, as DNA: TGTGCCACCAGCTCGGACAGATCCTACGAGCAGTACTTC. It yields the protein CATSSDRSYEQYF.

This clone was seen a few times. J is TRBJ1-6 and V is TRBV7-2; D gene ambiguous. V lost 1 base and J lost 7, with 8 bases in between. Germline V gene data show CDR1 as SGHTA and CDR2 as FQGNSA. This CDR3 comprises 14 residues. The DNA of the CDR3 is TGTGCCAGCAGCTTAGGGGAGAGCAATTCACCCCTCCACTTT. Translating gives CASSLGESNSPLHF.

The DNA of the CDR3 is TGTGCCAGCAGCTTAAGACTAGCGGGTCAGTTCTTC. Its protein is CASSLRLAGQFF. This chain joins TRBV7-2 and TRBJ2-1, with 10 bases fitting TRBD2. V trimming: 2 bases; J trimming: 13 bases; junction bases outside the gene matches: 2. The CDR3 runs to 12 residues. Germline V gene data show CDR1 as SGHTA and CDR2 as FQGNSA.

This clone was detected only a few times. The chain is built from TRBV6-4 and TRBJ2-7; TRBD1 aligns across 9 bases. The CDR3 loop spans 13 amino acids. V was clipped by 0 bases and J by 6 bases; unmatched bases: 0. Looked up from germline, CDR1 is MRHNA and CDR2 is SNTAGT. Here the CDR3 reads CASSDSDRGEQYF. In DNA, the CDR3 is TGTGCCAGCAGTGACTCGGACAGGGGCGAGCAGTACTTC.

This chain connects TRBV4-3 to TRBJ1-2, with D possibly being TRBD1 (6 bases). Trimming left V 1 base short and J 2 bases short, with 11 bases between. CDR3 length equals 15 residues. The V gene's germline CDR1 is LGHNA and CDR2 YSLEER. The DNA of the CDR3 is TGCGCCAGCAGCCAAGCGGCGGGGGCCAACTATGGCTACACCTTC. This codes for CASSQAAGANYGYTF.

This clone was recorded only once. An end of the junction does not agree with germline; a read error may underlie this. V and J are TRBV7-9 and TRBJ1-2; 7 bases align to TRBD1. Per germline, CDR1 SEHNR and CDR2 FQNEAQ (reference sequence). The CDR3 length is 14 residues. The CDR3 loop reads CSSSPRDSAYGYTF. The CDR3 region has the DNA TGTTCCAGCAGCCCGAGGGACAGCGCCTATGGCTACACCTTC.

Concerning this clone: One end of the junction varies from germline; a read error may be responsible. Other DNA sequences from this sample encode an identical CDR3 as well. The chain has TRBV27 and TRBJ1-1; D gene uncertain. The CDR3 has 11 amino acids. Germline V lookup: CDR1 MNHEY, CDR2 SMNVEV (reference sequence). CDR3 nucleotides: TGTGCTAGCAGTTTATCGTACGGGGCTTTCTTT. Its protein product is CASSLSYGAFF.

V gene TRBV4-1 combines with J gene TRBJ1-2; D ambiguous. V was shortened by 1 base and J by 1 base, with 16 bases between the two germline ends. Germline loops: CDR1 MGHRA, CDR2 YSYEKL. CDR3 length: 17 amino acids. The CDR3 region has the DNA TGCGCCAGCAGCCAAGTCCCCCGTGAGATGATTAACTATGGCTACACCTTC. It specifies CASSQVPREMINYGYTF.

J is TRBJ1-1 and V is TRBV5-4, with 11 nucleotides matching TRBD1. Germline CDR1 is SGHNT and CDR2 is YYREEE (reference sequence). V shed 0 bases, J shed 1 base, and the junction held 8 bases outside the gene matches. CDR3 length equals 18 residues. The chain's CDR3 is CASSLDLLGTGGNTEAFF. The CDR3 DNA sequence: TGTGCCAGCAGCTTGGATTTGTTGGGGACAGGGGGGAACACTGAAGCTTTCTTT.

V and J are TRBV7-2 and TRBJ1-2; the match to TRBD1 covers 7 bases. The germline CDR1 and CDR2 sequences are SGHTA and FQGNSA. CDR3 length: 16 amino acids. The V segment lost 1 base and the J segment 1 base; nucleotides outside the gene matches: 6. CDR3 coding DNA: TGTGCCAGCAGCTTAGAGCAGGGGGGACTTAACTATGGCTACACCTTC. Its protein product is CASSLEQGGLNYGYTF.

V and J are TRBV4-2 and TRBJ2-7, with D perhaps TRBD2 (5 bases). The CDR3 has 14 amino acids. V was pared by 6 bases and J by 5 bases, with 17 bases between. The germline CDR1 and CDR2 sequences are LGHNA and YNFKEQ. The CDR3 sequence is CASREAATSNEQYF. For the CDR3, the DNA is TGTGCCAGCAGGGAGGCAGCCACTTCCAACGAGCAGTACTTC.

CDR3 region: CASSEVTGDIYGYTF. The CDR3 DNA follows: TGTGCCAGCAGTGAAGTGACAGGCGACATCTATGGCTACACCTTC. V usage is TRBV2 and J usage is TRBJ1-2, with D possibly TRBD1 on 6 matching bases. Trimming cost V 1 base and J 4 bases, with 13 bases left between them. This CDR3 has 15 amino acids. The germline CDR1 and CDR2 sequences are SNHLY and FYNNEI.

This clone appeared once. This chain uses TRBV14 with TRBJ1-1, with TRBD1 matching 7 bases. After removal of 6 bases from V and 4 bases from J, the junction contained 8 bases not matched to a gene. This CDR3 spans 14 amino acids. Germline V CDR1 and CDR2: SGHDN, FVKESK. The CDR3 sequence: CASSGTARATEAFF. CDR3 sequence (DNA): TGTGCCAGCAGTGGGACAGCTCGAGCCACTGAAGCTTTCTTT.

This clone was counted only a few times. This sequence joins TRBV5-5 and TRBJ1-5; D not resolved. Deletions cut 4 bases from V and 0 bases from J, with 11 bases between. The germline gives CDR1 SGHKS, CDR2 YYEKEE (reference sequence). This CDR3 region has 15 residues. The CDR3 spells CASSPDTFSNQPQHF. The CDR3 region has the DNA TGTGCCAGCAGCCCCGACACCTTTAGCAATCAGCCCCAGCATTTT.

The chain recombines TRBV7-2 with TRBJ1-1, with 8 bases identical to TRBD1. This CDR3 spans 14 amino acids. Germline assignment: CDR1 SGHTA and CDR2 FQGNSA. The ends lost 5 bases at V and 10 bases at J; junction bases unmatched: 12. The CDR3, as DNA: TGTGCCAGCAGCCCTCTGACAGGGGATAGCCTAGCTTTCTTT. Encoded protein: CASSPLTGDSLAFF.

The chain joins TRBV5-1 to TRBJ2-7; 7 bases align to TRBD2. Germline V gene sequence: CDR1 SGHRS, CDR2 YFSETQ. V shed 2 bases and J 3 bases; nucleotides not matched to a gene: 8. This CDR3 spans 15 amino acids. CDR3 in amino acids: CASSFSAGVNYEQYF. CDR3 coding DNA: TGCGCCAGCAGCTTCAGTGCGGGAGTGAACTACGAGCAGTACTTC.

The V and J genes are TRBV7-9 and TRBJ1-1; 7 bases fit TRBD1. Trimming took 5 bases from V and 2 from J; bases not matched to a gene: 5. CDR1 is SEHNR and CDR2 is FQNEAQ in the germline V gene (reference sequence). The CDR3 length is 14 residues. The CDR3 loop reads CASSLRTGNTEAFF. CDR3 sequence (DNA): TGTGCCAGCAGCCTAAGGACAGGTAACACTGAAGCTTTCTTT. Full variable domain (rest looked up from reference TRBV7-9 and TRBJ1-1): DTGVSQNPRHKITKRGQNVTFRCDPISEHNRLYWYRQTLGQGPEFLTYFQNEAQLEKSRLLSDRFSAERPKGSFSTLEIQRTEQGDSAMYLCASSLRTGNTEAFFGQGTRLTVV.

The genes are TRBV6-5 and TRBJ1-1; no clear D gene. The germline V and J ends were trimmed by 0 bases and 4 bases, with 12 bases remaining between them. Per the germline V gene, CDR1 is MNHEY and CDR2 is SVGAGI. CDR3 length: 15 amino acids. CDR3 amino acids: CASSYSLIGSTEAFF. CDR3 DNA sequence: TGTGCCAGCAGTTACTCGTTGATTGGCAGCACTGAAGCTTTCTTT.

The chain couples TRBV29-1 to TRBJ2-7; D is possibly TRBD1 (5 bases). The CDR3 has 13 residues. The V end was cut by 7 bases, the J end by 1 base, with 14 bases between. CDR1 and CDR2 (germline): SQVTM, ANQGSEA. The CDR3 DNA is TGCAGCGCCGAGGTCGGACATTCCTACGAGCAGTACTTC. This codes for CSAEVGHSYEQYF.

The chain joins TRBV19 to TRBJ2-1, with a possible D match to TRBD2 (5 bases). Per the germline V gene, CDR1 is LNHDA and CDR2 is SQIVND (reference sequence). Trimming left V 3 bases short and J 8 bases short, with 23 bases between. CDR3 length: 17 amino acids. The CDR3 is CASSILAPGPGLHEQFF. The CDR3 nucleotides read TGTGCCAGTAGTATCCTAGCCCCCGGTCCCGGACTCCATGAGCAGTTCTTC.